This entry is about one T cell receptor (beta chain). This sample is part of a study of T cell responses to AZD1222 COVID-19 vaccine. Method: immunoSEQ multiplex PCR; TCRdb's copy keeps in-frame clones and lacks some. The table lists roughly 190,000 clones, roughly 93% of them singletons. The V end was cut by 5 bases, the J end by 4 bases, with 6 bases between. There are 12 residues in the CDR3. Per germline, CDR1 SGHTA and CDR2 FQGNSA. This TCR came from an adult in good health. The rearrangement links TRBV7-2 to TRBJ1-5; D is unclear. Sequences were derived from peripheral blood, sampled on day 0 of AZD1222 vaccination. The CDR3 DNA reads as TGTGCCAGCAGCGCTACGAATCAGCCCCAGCATTTT. It specifies CASSATNQPQHF.